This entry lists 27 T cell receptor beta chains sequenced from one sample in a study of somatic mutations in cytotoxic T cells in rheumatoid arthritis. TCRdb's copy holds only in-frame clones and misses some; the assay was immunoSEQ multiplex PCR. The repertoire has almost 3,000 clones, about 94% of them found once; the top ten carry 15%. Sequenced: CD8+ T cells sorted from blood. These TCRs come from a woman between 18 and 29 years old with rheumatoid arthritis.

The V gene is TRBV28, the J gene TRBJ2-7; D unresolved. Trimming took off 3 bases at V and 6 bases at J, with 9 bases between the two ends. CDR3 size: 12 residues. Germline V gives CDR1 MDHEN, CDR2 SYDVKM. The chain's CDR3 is CASSFRSLEQYF. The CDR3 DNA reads TGTGCCAGCAGTTTCAGGTCCCTCGAGCAGTACTTC.

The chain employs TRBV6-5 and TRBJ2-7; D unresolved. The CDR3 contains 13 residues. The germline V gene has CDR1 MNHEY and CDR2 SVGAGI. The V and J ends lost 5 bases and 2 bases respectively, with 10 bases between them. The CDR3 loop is CASSETVTYEQYF. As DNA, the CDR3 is TGTGCCAGCAGTGAGACTGTCACCTACGAGCAGTACTTC.

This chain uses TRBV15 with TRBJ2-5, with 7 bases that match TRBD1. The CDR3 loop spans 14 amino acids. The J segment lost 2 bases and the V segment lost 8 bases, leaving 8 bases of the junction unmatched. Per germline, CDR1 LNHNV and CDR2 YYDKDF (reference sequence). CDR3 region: CATRVSGGQETQYF. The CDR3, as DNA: TGTGCCACCCGTGTATCAGGGGGTCAAGAGACCCAGTACTTC.

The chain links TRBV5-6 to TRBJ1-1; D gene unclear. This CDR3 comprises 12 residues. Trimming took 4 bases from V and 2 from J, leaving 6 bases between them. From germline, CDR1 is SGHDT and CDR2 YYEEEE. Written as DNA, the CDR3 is TGTGCCAGCAGCCCGGGAAACACTGAAGCTTTCTTT. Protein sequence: CASSPGNTEAFF.

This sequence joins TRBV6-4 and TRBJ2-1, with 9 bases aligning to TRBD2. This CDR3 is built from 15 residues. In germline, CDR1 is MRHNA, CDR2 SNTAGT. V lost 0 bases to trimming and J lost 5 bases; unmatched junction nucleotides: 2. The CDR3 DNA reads TGTGCCAGCAGTGACTCGACTAGCGGACACAATGAGCAGTTCTTC. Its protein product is CASSDSTSGHNEQFF.

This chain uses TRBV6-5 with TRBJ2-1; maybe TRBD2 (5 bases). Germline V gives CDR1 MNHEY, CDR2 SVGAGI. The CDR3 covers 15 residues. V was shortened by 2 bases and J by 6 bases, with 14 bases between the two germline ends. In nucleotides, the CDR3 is TGTGCCAGCAGTTACAAAGACCCCCGGGGCAATGAGCAGTTCTTC. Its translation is CASSYKDPRGNEQFF.

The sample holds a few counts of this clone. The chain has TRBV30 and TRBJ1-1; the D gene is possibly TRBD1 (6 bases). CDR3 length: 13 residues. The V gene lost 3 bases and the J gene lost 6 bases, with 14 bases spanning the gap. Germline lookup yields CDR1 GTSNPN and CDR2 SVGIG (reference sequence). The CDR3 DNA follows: TGTGCCTGGAGGTCAAGGACAGTCCCTGAAGCTTTCTTT. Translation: CAWRSRTVPEAFF.

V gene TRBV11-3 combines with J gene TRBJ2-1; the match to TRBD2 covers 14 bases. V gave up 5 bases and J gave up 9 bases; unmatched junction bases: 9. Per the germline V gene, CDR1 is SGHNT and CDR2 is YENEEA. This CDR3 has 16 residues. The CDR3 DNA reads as TGTGCCAGCAGCGAGGGGACTAGCGGGAGTCGCACTGAGCAGTTCTTC. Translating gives CASSEGTSGSRTEQFF.

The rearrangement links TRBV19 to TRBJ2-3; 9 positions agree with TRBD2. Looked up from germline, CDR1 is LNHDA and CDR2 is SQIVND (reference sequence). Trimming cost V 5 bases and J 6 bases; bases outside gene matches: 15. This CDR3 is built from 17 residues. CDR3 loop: CASSPQGSGGSWDTQYF. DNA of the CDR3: TGTGCCAGTAGTCCCCAGGGGAGCGGGGGGTCCTGGGATACGCAGTATTTT.

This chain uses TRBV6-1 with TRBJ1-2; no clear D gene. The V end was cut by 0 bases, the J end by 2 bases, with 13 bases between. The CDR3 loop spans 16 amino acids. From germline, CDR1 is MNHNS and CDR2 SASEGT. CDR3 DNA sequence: TGTGCCAGCAGTGAAGCGGCTTGGGGAGCGAACTATGGCTACACCTTC. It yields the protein CASSEAAWGANYGYTF.

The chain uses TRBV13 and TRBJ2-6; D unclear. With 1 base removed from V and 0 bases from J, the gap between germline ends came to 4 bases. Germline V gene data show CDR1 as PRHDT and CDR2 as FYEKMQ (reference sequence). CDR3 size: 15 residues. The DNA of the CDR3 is TGTGCCAGCAGCTTAGCCGTCTCTGGGGCCAACGTCCTGACTTTC. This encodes CASSLAVSGANVLTF.

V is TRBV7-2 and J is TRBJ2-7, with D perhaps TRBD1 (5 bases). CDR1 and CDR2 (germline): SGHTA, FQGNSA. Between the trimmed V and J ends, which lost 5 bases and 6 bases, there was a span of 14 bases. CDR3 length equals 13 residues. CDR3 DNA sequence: TGTGCCAGCAGCCCATATGGGGCTTCCGAGCAGTACTTC. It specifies CASSPYGASEQYF.

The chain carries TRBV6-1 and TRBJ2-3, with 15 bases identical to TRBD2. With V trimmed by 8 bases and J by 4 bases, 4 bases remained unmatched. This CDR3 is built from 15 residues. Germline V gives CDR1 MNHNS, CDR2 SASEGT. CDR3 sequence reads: CASVGLAGGSDTQYF. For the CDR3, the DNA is TGTGCCAGCGTGGGACTAGCGGGGGGTTCAGATACGCAGTATTTT.

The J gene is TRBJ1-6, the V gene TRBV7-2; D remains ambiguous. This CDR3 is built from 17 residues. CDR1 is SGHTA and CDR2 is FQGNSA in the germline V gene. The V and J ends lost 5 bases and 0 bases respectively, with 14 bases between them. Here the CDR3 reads CASSLRGLSSYNSPLHF. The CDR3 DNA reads TGTGCCAGCAGCCTCCGCGGCCTGAGCTCCTATAATTCACCCCTCCACTTT.

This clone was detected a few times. The CDR3 spells CASMNDRVGQPQHF. CDR3 DNA sequence: TGCGCCAGCATGAACGACAGGGTCGGACAGCCCCAGCATTTT. The chain recombines TRBV10-2 with TRBJ1-5; TRBD1 aligns across 7 bases. The CDR3 spans 14 residues. CDR1 and CDR2 from the germline V gene are WSHSY and SAAADI. V was clipped by 7 bases and J by 7 bases; unmatched bases: 10.

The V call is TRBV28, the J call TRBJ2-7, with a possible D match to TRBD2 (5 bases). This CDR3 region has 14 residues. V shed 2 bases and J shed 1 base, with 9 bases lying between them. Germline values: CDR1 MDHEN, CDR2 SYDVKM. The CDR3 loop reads CASSLERPSYEQYF. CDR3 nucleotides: TGTGCCAGCAGTTTAGAGCGGCCTTCCTACGAGCAGTACTTC.

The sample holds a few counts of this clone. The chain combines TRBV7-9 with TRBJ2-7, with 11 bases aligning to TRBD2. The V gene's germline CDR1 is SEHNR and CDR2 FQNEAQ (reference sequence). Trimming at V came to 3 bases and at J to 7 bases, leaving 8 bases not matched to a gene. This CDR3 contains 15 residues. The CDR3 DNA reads TGTGCCAGCAGCTTGGGGACTAGCGGACTGGAAGAGCAGTACTTC. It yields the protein CASSLGTSGLEEQYF.

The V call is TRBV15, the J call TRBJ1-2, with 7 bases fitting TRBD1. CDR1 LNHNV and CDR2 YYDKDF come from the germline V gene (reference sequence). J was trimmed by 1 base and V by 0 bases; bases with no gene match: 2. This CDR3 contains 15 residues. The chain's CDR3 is CATSREGTVNYGYTF. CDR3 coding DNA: TGTGCCACCAGCAGAGAGGGGACAGTTAACTATGGCTACACCTTC.

The CDR3 bases are TGCGCCAGCAGTGAGCTGACAGGCCCTGAAGCTTTCTTT. This translates into CASSELTGPEAFF. This chain links TRBV4-1 with TRBJ1-1; possibly TRBD1 for D (6 bases). Germline V gives CDR1 MGHRA, CDR2 YSYEKL. With 6 bases removed from V and 6 bases from J, the gap between germline ends came to 14 bases. The CDR3 is 13 amino acids.

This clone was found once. CDR3: CASSQKLMGAYNEQFF. CDR3 DNA sequence: TGCGCCAGCAGCCAAAAGCTCATGGGCGCCTACAATGAGCAGTTCTTC. This chain uses TRBV5-1 with TRBJ2-1; D not resolved. The CDR3 is 16 amino acids. CDR1 is SGHRS, CDR2 YFSETQ, per germline. V gave up 4 bases and J gave up 2 bases, with 16 bases separating them. Full variable domain (missing parts from reference TRBV5-1 and TRBJ2-1): KAGVTQTPRYLIKTRGQQVTLSCSPISGHRSVSWYQQTPGQGLQFLFEYFSETQRNKGNFPGRFSGRQFSNSRSEMNVSTLELGDSALYLCASSQKLMGAYNEQFFGPGTRLTVL.

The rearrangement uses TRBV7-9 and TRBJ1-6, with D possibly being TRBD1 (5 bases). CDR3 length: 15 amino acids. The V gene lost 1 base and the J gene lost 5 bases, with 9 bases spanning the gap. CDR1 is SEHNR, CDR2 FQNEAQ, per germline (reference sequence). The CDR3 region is CASSLVGGDNSPLHF. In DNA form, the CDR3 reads TGTGCCAGCAGCTTAGTTGGGGGGGATAATTCACCCCTCCACTTT.

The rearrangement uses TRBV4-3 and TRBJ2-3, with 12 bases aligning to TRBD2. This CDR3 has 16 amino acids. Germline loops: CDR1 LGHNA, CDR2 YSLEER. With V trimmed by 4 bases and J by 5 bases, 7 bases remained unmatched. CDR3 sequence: CASSLVLAGGEDTQYF. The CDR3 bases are TGCGCCAGCAGCCTCGTACTAGCGGGAGGAGAAGATACGCAGTATTTT.

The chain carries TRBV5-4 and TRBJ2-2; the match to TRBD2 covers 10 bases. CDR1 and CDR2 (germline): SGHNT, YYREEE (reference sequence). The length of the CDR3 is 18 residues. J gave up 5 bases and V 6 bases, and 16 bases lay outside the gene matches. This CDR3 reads CASTPSEAGGPGTGELFF. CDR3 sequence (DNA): TGTGCCAGCACCCCTTCAGAAGCGGGAGGGCCGGGGACCGGGGAGCTGTTTTTT. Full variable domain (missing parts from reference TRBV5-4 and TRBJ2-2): ETGVTQSPTHLIKTRGQQVTLRCSSQSGHNTVSWYQQALGQGPQFIFQYYREEENGRGNFPPRFSGLQFPNYSSELNVNALELDDSALYLCASTPSEAGGPGTGELFFGEGSRLTVL.

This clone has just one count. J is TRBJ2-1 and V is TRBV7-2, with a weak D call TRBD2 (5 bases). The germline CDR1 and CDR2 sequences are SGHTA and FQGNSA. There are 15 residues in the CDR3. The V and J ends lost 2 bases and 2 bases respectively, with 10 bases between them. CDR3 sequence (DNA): TGTGCCAGCAGCTTACTAGCAGGTCCCTACAATGAGCAGTTCTTC. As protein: CASSLLAGPYNEQFF.

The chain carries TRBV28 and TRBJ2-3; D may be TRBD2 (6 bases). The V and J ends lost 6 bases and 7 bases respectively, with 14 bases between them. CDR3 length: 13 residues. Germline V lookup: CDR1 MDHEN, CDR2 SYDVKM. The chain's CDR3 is CASREMGDYTQYF. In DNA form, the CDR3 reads TGTGCCAGCAGGGAAATGGGGGACTATACGCAGTATTTT. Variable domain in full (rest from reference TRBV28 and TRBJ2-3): DVKVTQSSRYLVKRTGEKVFLECVQDMDHENMFWYRQDPGLGLRLIYFSYDVKMKEKGDIPEGYSVSREKKERFSLILESASTNQTSMYLCASREMGDYTQYFGPGTRLTVL.

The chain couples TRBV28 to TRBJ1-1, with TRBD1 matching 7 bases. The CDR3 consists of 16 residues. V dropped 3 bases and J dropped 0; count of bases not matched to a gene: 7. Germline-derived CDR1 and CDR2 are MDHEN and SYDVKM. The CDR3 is CASSLRTGQMNTEAFF. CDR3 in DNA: TGTGCCAGCAGTTTGCGAACGGGACAGATGAACACTGAAGCTTTCTTT.

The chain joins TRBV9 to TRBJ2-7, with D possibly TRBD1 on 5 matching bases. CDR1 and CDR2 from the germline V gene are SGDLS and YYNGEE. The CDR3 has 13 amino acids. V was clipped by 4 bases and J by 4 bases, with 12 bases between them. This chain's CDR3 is CASSLEDSYEQYF. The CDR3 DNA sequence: TGTGCCAGCAGCCTAGAAGACAGTTACGAGCAGTACTTC.